This T cell receptor (beta chain) was found in a study of T-cell reconstitution after alpha-beta-depleted transplantation in children. This clonotype was counted at least ten times. Unique molecular identifiers were incorporated when the TCRbeta library was constructed. MiXCR, applied by TCRdb to the PCR reads, yields one record per CDR3 protein. The sample carries 640,000 or so distinct CDR3 sequences, around 17% recorded once. The TCR originated in a human donor who donated a stem cell graft to a child with acute myeloid leukemia. Sequenced here: PBMCs from the stem cell graft donor, sampled from the stem cell graft.

CDR3 residues: CASSLLRSSYNSPLHF. The CDR3 DNA reads as TGTGCCAGCAGCTTACTCAGGAGCTCCTATAATTCACCCCTCCACTTT. This chain uses TRBV6-5 with TRBJ1-6; D is unresolved. V lost 6 bases and J 0 bases, leaving 12 bases between the germline ends. The CDR3 sequence is 16 residues long. Per the germline V gene, CDR1 is MNHEY and CDR2 is SVGAGI.